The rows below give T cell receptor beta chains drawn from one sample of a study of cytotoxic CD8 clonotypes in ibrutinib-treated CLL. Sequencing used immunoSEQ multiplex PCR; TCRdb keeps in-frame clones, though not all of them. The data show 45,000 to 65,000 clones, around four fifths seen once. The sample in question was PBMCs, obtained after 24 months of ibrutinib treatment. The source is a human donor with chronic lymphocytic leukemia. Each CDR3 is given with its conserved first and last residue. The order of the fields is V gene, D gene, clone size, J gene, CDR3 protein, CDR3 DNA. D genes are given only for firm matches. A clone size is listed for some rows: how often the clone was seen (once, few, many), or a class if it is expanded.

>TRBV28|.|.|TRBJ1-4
CASTYLFGRQRGRPEKLFF
TGTGCCAGCACCTACCTATTTGGCCGACAAAGAGGGAGGCCGGAAAAACTGTTTTTT
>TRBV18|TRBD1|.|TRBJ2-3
CASSPWTGVPDTQYF
TGTGCCAGCTCACCATGGACAGGGGTACCAGATACGCAGTATTTT
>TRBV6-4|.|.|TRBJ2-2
CASSKENTGELFF
TGTGCCAGCAGTAAAGAAAACACCGGGGAGCTGTTTTTT
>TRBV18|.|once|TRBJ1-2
CASSPEQGMGYGYTF
TGTGCCAGCTCACCGGAACAGGGAATGGGCTATGGCTACACCTTC
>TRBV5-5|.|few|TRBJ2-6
CASSWSTGTAYSGANVLTF
TGTGCCAGCAGCTGGTCCACCGGGACGGCCTATTCTGGGGCCAACGTCCTGACTTTC
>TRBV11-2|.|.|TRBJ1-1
CASSLGLGAEAFF
TGTGCCAGCAGCTTAGGTTTGGGGGCTGAAGCTTTCTTT
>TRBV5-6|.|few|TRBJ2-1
CASSLAWGPNRNNEQFF
TGTGCCAGCAGCTTGGCCTGGGGGCCGAACCGTAACAATGAGCAGTTCTTC
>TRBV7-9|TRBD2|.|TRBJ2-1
CASSRGEGLAVEQFF
TGTGCCAGCAGCCGCGGCGAGGGACTAGCGGTTGAGCAGTTCTTC
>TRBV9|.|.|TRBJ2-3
CASSVVTVGLDTQYF
TGTGCCAGCAGCGTAGTGACGGTAGGGTTAGATACGCAGTATTTT
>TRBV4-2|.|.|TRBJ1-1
CATQEGREAFF
TGTGCCACCCAAGAGGGCAGAGAAGCTTTCTTT
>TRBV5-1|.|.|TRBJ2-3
CASSLVGSGSTDTQYF
TGCGCCAGCAGCTTGGTGGGTAGCGGTAGCACAGATACGCAGTATTTT
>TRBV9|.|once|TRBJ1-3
CASSVQDSGNTIYF
TGTGCCAGCAGCGTTCAGGACTCTGGAAACACCATATATTTT
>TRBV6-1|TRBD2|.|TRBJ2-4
CASSEALLAGGGLAKNIQYF
TGTGCCAGCAGTGAAGCGCTATTAGCGGGAGGGGGTCTAGCCAAAAACATTCAGTACTTC
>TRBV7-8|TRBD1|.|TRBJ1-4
CASSHLRAYRDRSNEKLFF
TGTGCCAGCAGCCATTTACGGGCGTACCGGGACAGGTCCAATGAAAAACTGTTTTTT
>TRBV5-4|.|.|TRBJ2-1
CASSSRGQSVYNEQFF
TGTGCCAGCAGTTCCCGGGGGCAGTCGGTCTACAATGAGCAGTTCTTC
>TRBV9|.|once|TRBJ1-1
CASSAGTQLEAFF
TGTGCCAGCAGCGCCGGGACGCAACTTGAAGCTTTCTTT
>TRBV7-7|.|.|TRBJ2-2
CASGRTPNTGELFF
TGTGCCAGCGGTAGGACGCCGAACACCGGGGAGCTGTTTTTT
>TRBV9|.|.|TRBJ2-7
CASSSSVDSYEQYF
TGTGCCAGCAGCTCTAGCGTGGACTCCTACGAGCAGTACTTC
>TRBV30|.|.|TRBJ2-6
CAWRDPLRQRSGANVLTF
TGTGCCTGGAGAGATCCACTGCGACAGCGCTCTGGGGCCAACGTCCTGACTTTC
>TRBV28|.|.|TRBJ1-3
CASSAAGFSGNTIYF
TGTGCCAGCAGTGCGGCGGGGTTCTCTGGAAACACCATATATTTT
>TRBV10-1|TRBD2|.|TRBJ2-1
CASSEMGLAGLVEQFF
TGCGCCAGCAGTGAGATGGGGCTAGCGGGACTGGTTGAGCAGTTCTTC
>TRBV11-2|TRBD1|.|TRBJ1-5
CASSLTGGKDQPQHF
TGTGCCAGCAGCCTAACAGGGGGTAAAGATCAGCCCCAGCATTTT
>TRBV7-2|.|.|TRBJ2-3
CASSPTGVGGNTQYF
TGTGCCAGCAGCCCGACTGGGGTAGGGGGGAATACGCAGTATTTT
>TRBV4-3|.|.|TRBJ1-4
CASSQAPTEKLFF
TGCGCCAGCAGCCAAGCCCCGACTGAAAAACTGTTTTTT
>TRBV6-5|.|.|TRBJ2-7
CASSTGLHSYEQYF
TGTGCCAGCAGCACAGGATTACACTCCTACGAGCAGTACTTC
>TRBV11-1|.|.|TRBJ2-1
CASSYGSNNEQFF
TGTGCCAGCAGCTACGGGTCTAACAATGAGCAGTTCTTC
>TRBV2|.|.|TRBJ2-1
CATGGGRAKRNEQFF
TGTGCCACAGGAGGTGGGCGGGCGAAGAGAAATGAGCAGTTCTTC
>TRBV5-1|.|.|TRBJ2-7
CASSFPASYEQYF
TGCGCCAGCAGCTTCCCCGCCTCCTACGAGCAGTACTTC
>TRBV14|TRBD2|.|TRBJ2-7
CASSQDRGGREQYF
TGTGCCAGCAGCCAAGACCGAGGCGGGAGGGAGCAGTACTTC
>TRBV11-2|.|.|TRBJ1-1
CASSLALTINTEAFF
TGTGCCAGCAGCTTAGCTCTGACGATTAATACTGAAGCTTTCTTT
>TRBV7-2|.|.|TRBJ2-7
CASSPLWASSYEQYF
TGTGCCAGCAGCCCCCTTTGGGCTAGTTCTTACGAGCAGTACTTC
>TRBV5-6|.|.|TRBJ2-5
CASSFPAGGKETQYF
TGTGCCAGCAGCTTCCCTGCCGGGGGCAAAGAGACCCAGTACTTC
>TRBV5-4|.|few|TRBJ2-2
CASTPAEEGELFF
TGTGCCAGCACGCCCGCTGAGGAGGGGGAGCTGTTTTTT
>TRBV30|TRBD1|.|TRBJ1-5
CAWSQRQGYNQPQHF
TGTGCCTGGAGTCAAAGACAGGGCTACAATCAGCCCCAGCATTTT
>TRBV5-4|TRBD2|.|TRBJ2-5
CASSLSSGRETQYF
TGTGCCAGCAGCTTGTCTAGCGGGAGGGAGACCCAGTACTTC
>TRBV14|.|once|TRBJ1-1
CASSQGGGVGLNTEAFF
TGTGCCAGCAGCCAAGGAGGGGGAGTAGGACTGAACACTGAAGCTTTCTTT
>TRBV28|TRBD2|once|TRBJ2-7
CASRLSGAYEQYF
TGTGCCAGCAGGCTTAGCGGGGCCTACGAGCAGTACTTC
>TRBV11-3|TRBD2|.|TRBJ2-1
CASSLAPTSGRANEQFF
TGTGCCAGCAGCTTAGCTCCTACTAGCGGGAGGGCGAATGAGCAGTTCTTC
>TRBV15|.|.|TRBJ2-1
CATSQGAVNEQFF
TGTGCCACCAGCCAGGGAGCGGTCAATGAGCAGTTCTTC
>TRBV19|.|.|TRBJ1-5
CASSIDFGSNQPQHF
TGTGCCAGTAGTATAGATTTTGGTAGCAATCAGCCCCAGCATTTT
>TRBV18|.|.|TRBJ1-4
CASSLDGSTNEKLFF
TGTGCCAGCTCCCTAGACGGCTCAACTAATGAAAAACTGTTTTTT
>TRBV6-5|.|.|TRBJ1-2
CASISGYGYTF
TGTGCCAGCATATCAGGGTATGGCTACACCTTC
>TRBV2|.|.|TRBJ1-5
CASSDEDRDQPQHF
TGTGCCAGCAGTGACGAGGATCGTGATCAGCCCCAGCATTTT
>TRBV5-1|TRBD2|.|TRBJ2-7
CASSPGAGGTYEQYF
TGCGCCAGCAGCCCTGGGGCGGGAGGGACCTACGAGCAGTACTTC
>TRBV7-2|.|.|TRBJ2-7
CASSRDGYEQYF
TGTGCCAGCAGCCGCGACGGCTACGAGCAGTACTTC
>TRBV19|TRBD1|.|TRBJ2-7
CASSLRPGTGREQYF
TGTGCCAGTAGTCTGCGTCCCGGGACAGGGAGGGAGCAGTACTTC
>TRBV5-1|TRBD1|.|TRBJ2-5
CASSHTTGEIETQYF
TGCGCCAGCAGCCATACGACAGGGGAGATAGAGACCCAGTACTTC
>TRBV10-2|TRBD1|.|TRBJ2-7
CASRASGQPATYEQYF
TGCGCCAGCAGGGCATCGGGACAGCCAGCAACCTACGAGCAGTACTTC
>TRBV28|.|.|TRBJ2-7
CASSFLSYRVREYVEQYF
TGTGCCAGCAGTTTCCTTTCGTACCGGGTCCGGGAATACGTCGAGCAGTACTTC